This T cell receptor (beta chain) stems from a study of a mutant IDH1 vaccine in newly diagnosed glioma. Looking at the study overall: Vaccines began 4-6 weeks after radiotherapy alone, or with temozolomide cycles. It was at week 35 that visit V12 occurred, and at week 47 that visit V13 did. Points from the study as a whole: Any relationship between pseudoprogression and changes in top peripheral T cell clonotypes seemed absent.

This CDR3 contains 14 residues. Germline loops: CDR1 MRHNA, CDR2 SNTAGT. Trimming cost V 3 bases and J 8 bases; bases outside gene matches: 3. Profiling relied on immunoSEQ multiplex PCR, and the TCRdb table lists in-frame clones only, not all of them. The profile shows under 40,000 clones, roughly 90% of them singletons. In regard to this clone: Its antigen is currently unknown.

Time point given: week 47, end of study. A 20-mer mutant IDH1 peptide at 300 ug was injected subcutaneously with topical imiquimod. The genes are TRBV6-4 and TRBJ2-1; the match to TRBD2 covers 11 bases. Here the sequenced sample was PBMCs, taken from a glioma patient whose treatment included an IDH1 peptide vaccine. This sequence originates from a man aged 35 to 55 with glioma. The CDR3 sequence: CASSDSGGADEQFF. CDR3 nucleotides: TGTGCCAGCAGTGATAGCGGGGGGGCTGATGAGCAGTTCTTC.